This is a list of T cell receptor beta chains from one sample in a study of blood T cell repertoires in COVID-19. Sequencing used immunoSEQ multiplex PCR; TCRdb keeps in-frame clones, though not all of them. The table shows about 20,000 clones, with roughly 90% occurring only once. The sequencing sample was made of peripheral blood. The receptors were gathered from a human donor in a cohort sampled during active COVID-19. CDR3s include the opening cysteine and the closing phenylalanine or tryptophan. A D gene is named only where the DNA matches it firmly. Clone size is not always given. Where it is, it says once, few, many or a class for expanded clones.

DNA,CDR3,V,J,size,D
TGTGCCAGCATTCCAGGGGGGAACACTGAAGCTTTCTTT,CASIPGGNTEAFF,TRBV6-6,TRBJ1-1,.,TRBD1
TGTGCCAGCAGTGCCATACCGAACAGGGAATCTAGCAATCAGCCCCAGCATTTT,CASSAIPNRESSNQPQHF,TRBV28,TRBJ1-5,.,.
TGTGCCAGCAAAGCGGGCACTTTGTCAAATGAGCAGTTCTTC,CASKAGTLSNEQFF,TRBV28,TRBJ2-1,.,.
TGTGCCAGCAACCAGGGACAGGGGGCGCGTGGCTACACCTTC,CASNQGQGARGYTF,TRBV3-1/TRBV3-2,TRBJ1-2,.,TRBD1
TGTGCCAGCAGCTTCCGGGACAGGGGTAACGAGCAGTACTTC,CASSFRDRGNEQYF,TRBV7-9,TRBJ2-7,.,TRBD1
TGCGCCAGCAGCTTCCAGGGGGCTGCTGAAGCTTTCTTT,CASSFQGAAEAFF,TRBV5-1,TRBJ1-1,.,TRBD1
TGTGCCAGCAGCGTAGGAGAGAATTCACCCCTCCACTTT,CASSVGENSPLHF,TRBV9,TRBJ1-6,once,.
TGCAGCGTTGAAGGGGGGGAGAACACTGAAGCTTTCTTT,CSVEGGENTEAFF,TRBV29-1,TRBJ1-1,.,.
TGTGCCAGCAGCTTAGGCAGCTATGGCTACACCTTC,CASSLGSYGYTF,TRBV7-2,TRBJ1-2,.,.
TGTGCCAGCAGCACTAGCGGGAGCCAAGAGACCCAGTACTTC,CASSTSGSQETQYF,TRBV2,TRBJ2-5,.,TRBD2
TGTGCCAGTAGGACAGGGAACACTGAAGCTTTCTTT,CASRTGNTEAFF,TRBV6-5,TRBJ1-1,.,TRBD1
TGCAGCGTCGCCAGACTAGCGGGATCCTACGAGCAGTACTTC,CSVARLAGSYEQYF,TRBV29-1,TRBJ2-7,.,TRBD2
TGTTTCAGCAGTGAGTTAAGCGGGAGGGCCAAGTTCTACACAGATACGCAGTATTTT,CFSSELSGRAKFYTDTQYF,TRBV2,TRBJ2-3,.,TRBD2
TGTGCCAGCTCACCACCGGGCAATCTAAATGAGGCTTTCTTT,CASSPPGNLNEAFF,TRBV18,TRBJ1-1,once,.
TGTGCCAGCAGCGCCGGACAGGGGAACTATGGCTACACCTTC,CASSAGQGNYGYTF,TRBV28,TRBJ1-2,.,TRBD1
TGTGCCTGGAAGCACGGGACCGGGGAGCTGTTTTTT,CAWKHGTGELFF,TRBV30,TRBJ2-2,few,.
TGTGCCAGCAGTTCCCGGGGAGCGATCTTCTCCTACGAGCAGTACTTC,CASSSRGAIFSYEQYF,TRBV28,TRBJ2-7,.,.
TGTGCCAGCAGCCCCCCGGGGTTCGCCGGGGAGCTGTTTTTT,CASSPPGFAGELFF,TRBV5-5,TRBJ2-2,.,.
TGTGCCAGCAGCAAGGGACTCGGGGGGCAGCCCCAGCATTTT,CASSKGLGGQPQHF,TRBV13,TRBJ1-5,.,.
TGTGCCAGCAGTGGGCTTAACTATGGCTACACCTTC,CASSGLNYGYTF,TRBV28,TRBJ1-2,.,.
TGTGCCAGCAGCTTAGCACAGATCAACTATGGCTACACCTTC,CASSLAQINYGYTF,TRBV7-2,TRBJ1-2,.,.
TGTGCCAGCAGCCCTCTTGGACCGGGAGGGGGGCAAGAGACCCAGTACTTC,CASSPLGPGGGQETQYF,TRBV5-4,TRBJ2-5,.,TRBD2
TGTGCCAGCAGCTTCAGGGGTACTCTGGCTAATGAAAAACTGTTTTTT,CASSFRGTLANEKLFF,TRBV11-2,TRBJ1-4,.,.
TGTGCCTGGAGCGACTTAAACACCGGGGAGCTGTTTTTT,CAWSDLNTGELFF,TRBV30,TRBJ2-2,.,.
TGTGCCGCCGGGACTAGCGGTTACAATGAGCAGTTCTTC,CAAGTSGYNEQFF,TRBV19,TRBJ2-1,once,TRBD2
TGTGCCAGCAGCTCAGGGTATGAGCAGTTCTTC,CASSSGYEQFF,TRBV7-9,TRBJ2-1,.,.
TGTGCCAGCAGCTTGGCCGCGCCTTATGGCTACACCTTC,CASSLAAPYGYTF,TRBV5-5,TRBJ1-2,.,.